This entry is about one T cell receptor (beta chain). Its target is unknown. Time point given: new active TB diagnosis, blood taken before or within 7 days of starting treatment. Clones were read by immunoSEQ multiplex PCR, and TCRdb kept only the in-frame ones, dropping some. The sample includes 30,000 to 35,000 clones, around 90% of them seen just once. The data originate from a study of T cells in tuberculosis. Looking at the study overall: Blood was taken before or within 7 days of anti-tuberculosis therapy.

Overall study findings and caveats: Active tuberculosis cases were adults; controls were adolescents. Active tuberculosis patients had shorter CDR3-alpha; the beta difference was nonsignificant.

The V segment lost 6 bases and the J segment 8 bases; nucleotides outside the gene matches: 2. In germline, CDR1 is MNHEY, CDR2 SVGAGI. The CDR3 spans 12 residues. This receptor was taken from an adult with tuberculosis. Some clones in this sample may be carry-over from other donors' samples. This rearrangement joins TRBV6-5 to TRBJ1-2, with 11 bases matching TRBD1. The source was PBMCs, collected at tuberculosis diagnosis. Here the CDR3 DNA reads TGTGCCAGCAGGGACAGGGGGCTCGGCTACACCTTC. As protein: CASRDRGLGYTF.